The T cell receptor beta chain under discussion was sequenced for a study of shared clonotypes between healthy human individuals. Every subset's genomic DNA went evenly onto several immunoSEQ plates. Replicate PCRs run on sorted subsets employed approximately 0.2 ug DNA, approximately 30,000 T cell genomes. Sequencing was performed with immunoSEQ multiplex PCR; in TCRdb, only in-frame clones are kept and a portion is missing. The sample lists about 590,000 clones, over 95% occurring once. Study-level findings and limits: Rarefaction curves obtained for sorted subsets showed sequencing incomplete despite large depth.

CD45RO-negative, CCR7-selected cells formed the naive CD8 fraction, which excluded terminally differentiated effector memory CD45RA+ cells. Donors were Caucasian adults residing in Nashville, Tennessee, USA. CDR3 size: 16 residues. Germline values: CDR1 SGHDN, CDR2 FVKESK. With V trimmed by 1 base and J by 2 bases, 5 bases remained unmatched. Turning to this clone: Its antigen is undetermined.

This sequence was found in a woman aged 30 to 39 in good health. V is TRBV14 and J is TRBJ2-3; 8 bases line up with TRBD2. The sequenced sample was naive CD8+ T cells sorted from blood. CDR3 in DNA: TGTGCCAGCAGCCAAGGGCTAGCGGGCCTCACAGATACGCAGTATTTT. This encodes CASSQGLAGLTDTQYF.